This is a list of T cell receptor beta chains from one sample in a study of cytomegalovirus exposure and HLA in healthy donors. Generated by immunoSEQ multiplex PCR, the TCRdb table keeps only in-frame clones and is missing some. The sample yields about 130,000 clones, about 96% seen once. Sequences were obtained from PBMCs. The receptors were gathered from a man aged 18 to 29 in good health and CMV-seronegative. Each CDR3 is given with its conserved first and last residue. Fields, in order: V gene, clone size, D gene, CDR3 length, J gene, CDR3 protein, CDR3 DNA. The D gene is left open where the match is weak. Some rows have no size entry. The others give once, few or many, or a class for an expanded clone.

V gene: TRBV30; clone size: .; D gene: .; CDR3 length: 12; J gene: TRBJ1-5; CDR3 protein: CAWNFGNQPQHF; CDR3 DNA: TGTGCCTGGAATTTCGGGAATCAGCCCCAGCATTTT
V gene: TRBV5-6; clone size: .; D gene: TRBD2; CDR3 length: 16; J gene: TRBJ2-1; CDR3 protein: CASSGTSGPPGNEQFF; CDR3 DNA: TGTGCCAGCAGTGGGACTAGCGGGCCTCCCGGGAATGAGCAGTTCTTC
V gene: TRBV5-1; clone size: .; D gene: .; CDR3 length: 13; J gene: TRBJ2-3; CDR3 protein: CASSPGGTDTQYF; CDR3 DNA: TGCGCCAGCAGTCCAGGGGGCACAGATACGCAGTATTTT
V gene: TRBV27; clone size: .; D gene: TRBD2; CDR3 length: 15; J gene: TRBJ2-7; CDR3 protein: CASSLGGLGVYEQYF; CDR3 DNA: TGTGCCAGCAGTTTAGGGGGACTAGGGGTCTACGAGCAGTACTTC
V gene: TRBV28; clone size: .; D gene: .; CDR3 length: 13; J gene: TRBJ1-1; CDR3 protein: CASSVPGQIEAFF; CDR3 DNA: TGTGCCAGCAGCGTTCCAGGACAGATTGAAGCTTTCTTT
V gene: TRBV25-1; clone size: .; D gene: TRBD2; CDR3 length: 15; J gene: TRBJ2-1; CDR3 protein: CASSGRLAGVIEQFF; CDR3 DNA: TGTGCCAGCAGTGGTCGGCTAGCGGGAGTAATTGAGCAGTTCTTC
V gene: TRBV11-3; clone size: once; D gene: .; CDR3 length: 15; J gene: TRBJ1-1; CDR3 protein: CASSRIGQLNTEAFF; CDR3 DNA: TGTGCCAGCAGCCGGATCGGACAGCTGAACACTGAAGCTTTCTTT
V gene: TRBV9; clone size: .; D gene: TRBD2; CDR3 length: 16; J gene: TRBJ2-2; CDR3 protein: CASSVASLAGVRELFF; CDR3 DNA: TGTGCCAGCAGCGTAGCATCCCTAGCGGGAGTTCGGGAGCTGTTTTTT
V gene: TRBV5-6; clone size: once; D gene: TRBD1; CDR3 length: 13; J gene: TRBJ1-1; CDR3 protein: CARVTGPRGEAFF; CDR3 DNA: TGTGCCAGAGTGACAGGGCCTCGGGGTGAAGCTTTCTTT
V gene: TRBV2; clone size: .; D gene: TRBD2; CDR3 length: 13; J gene: TRBJ2-7; CDR3 protein: CARRTSGTHEQYF; CDR3 DNA: TGTGCCAGGCGGACTAGCGGGACCCACGAGCAGTACTTC
V gene: TRBV2; clone size: .; D gene: .; CDR3 length: 16; J gene: TRBJ1-5; CDR3 protein: CASSPRGRVINQPQHF; CDR3 DNA: TGTGCCAGCAGCCCCCGTGGCAGGGTAATCAATCAGCCCCAGCATTTT
V gene: TRBV11-2; clone size: .; D gene: .; CDR3 length: 15; J gene: TRBJ1-1; CDR3 protein: CASSPSGRGHTEAFF; CDR3 DNA: TGTGCCAGCAGCCCCTCCGGCAGGGGACACACTGAAGCTTTCTTT